These 8 T cell receptor beta chains came from one sample sequenced in a study of T cells in Graves' hyperthyroidism and ophthalmopathy. TCR beta CDR3 region amplification was performed from RNA transcripts. Using the HTBI primer set, a first-round RT-PCR was run on the TCR CDR3. TCRdb itself ran the multiplex PCR reads through MiXCR, one entry per CDR3 protein. Of hundreds of thousands of distinct CDR3 sequences in the sample, 15% to 20% are singletons; the top ten hold approximately 16%. The sample was blood. Receptors originate from a woman under 30 with Graves' ophthalmopathy.

In its sample, this clonotype was seen many times. The J gene is TRBJ1-1, the V gene TRBV7-9, with 8 bases that match TRBD1. V lost 1 base to trimming and J lost 3 bases; unmatched junction nucleotides: 7. The CDR3 spans 16 residues. Germline V gene data show CDR1 as SEHNR and CDR2 as FQNEAQ (reference sequence). CDR3 sequence reads: CASSLDMTGAHTEAFF. CDR3 DNA: TGTGCCAGCAGCTTAGATATGACAGGGGCGCACACTGAAGCTTTCTTT. Drawing the rest from reference TRBV7-9 and TRBJ1-1, the complete variable domain is DTGVSQNPRHKITKRGQNVTFRCDPISEHNRLYWYRQTLGQGPEFLTYFQNEAQLEKSRLLSDRFSAERPKGSFSTLEIQRTEQGDSAMYLCASSLDMTGAHTEAFFGQGTRLTVV.

This clonotype has at least ten counts. This rearrangement joins TRBV7-9 to TRBJ2-5, with 7 nucleotides matching TRBD2. CDR3 length equals 14 residues. After removal of 6 bases from V and 5 bases from J, the junction contained 9 bases not matched to a gene. Germline CDR1 SEHNR, CDR2 FQNEAQ (reference sequence). This CDR3 reads CASRSGGGPETQYF. The DNA of the CDR3 is TGTGCCAGCAGGAGTGGGGGGGGACCGGAGACCCAGTACTTC. The variable domain in full, completed from reference TRBV7-9 and TRBJ2-5, reads DTGVSQNPRHKITKRGQNVTFRCDPISEHNRLYWYRQTLGQGPEFLTYFQNEAQLEKSRLLSDRFSAERPKGSFSTLEIQRTEQGDSAMYLCASRSGGGPETQYFGPGTRLLVL.

This chain connects TRBV7-9 to TRBJ1-4, with D uncertain. This CDR3 is built from 16 residues. V gave up 5 bases and J gave up 4 bases, with 17 bases separating them. Germline lookup yields CDR1 SEHNR and CDR2 FQNEAQ (reference sequence). In DNA, the CDR3 is TGTGCCAGCAGCACCACCCCAGGAGCGGGTAATGAAAAACTGTTTTTT. Translated: CASSTTPGAGNEKLFF.

In its sample, this clonotype was seen many times. The chain joins TRBV2 to TRBJ1-1, with 10 nucleotides matching TRBD1. The germline CDR1 and CDR2 sequences are SNHLY and FYNNEI. V gave up 10 bases and J gave up 5 bases; unmatched junction bases: 7. This CDR3 has 13 residues. DNA for the CDR3: TGTGCCACCATGACAGGGGGCGTTACTGAAGCTTTCTTT. This gives the protein CATMTGGVTEAFF.

This clonotype has ten or more counts. This rearrangement joins TRBV6-5 to TRBJ1-5; D might be TRBD1 (6 bases). This CDR3 spans 17 amino acids. V was clipped by 0 bases and J by 7 bases, with 19 bases between them. Per the germline V gene, CDR1 is MNHEY and CDR2 is SVGAGI. CDR3 sequence: CASSYSTPGRGGQPQHF. The CDR3 coding sequence is TGTGCCAGCAGTTACTCGACTCCCGGCAGGGGAGGACAGCCCCAGCATTTT.

The V call is TRBV7-9, the J call TRBJ1-1; D uncertain. CDR3 length: 13 amino acids. V was shortened by 2 bases and J by 5 bases, with 9 bases between the two germline ends. Germline CDR1 and CDR2: SEHNR and FQNEAQ (reference sequence). In DNA form, the CDR3 reads TGTGCCAGCAGCTTATGGCCGGGAACTGAAGCTTTCTTT. Its translation is CASSLWPGTEAFF. Based on the CDR3 plus reference TRBV7-9 and TRBJ1-1, the full variable domain is DTGVSQNPRHKITKRGQNVTFRCDPISEHNRLYWYRQTLGQGPEFLTYFQNEAQLEKSRLLSDRFSAERPKGSFSTLEIQRTEQGDSAMYLCASSLWPGTEAFFGQGTRLTVV.

This clonotype was seen ten or more times. The chain couples TRBV29-1 to TRBJ2-1; D not certain. The length of the CDR3 is 10 residues. Germline V gene lookup returns CDR1 SQVTM and CDR2 ANQGSEA. The ends were cut back, 1 base at V and 6 bases at J, with 1 base in the middle. In DNA, the CDR3 is TGCAGCGTTGAAGGCAATGAGCAGTTCTTC. This sequence encodes CSVEGNEQFF.

The chain links TRBV28 to TRBJ2-1; 8 nucleotides match TRBD2. The CDR3 has 18 amino acids. V lost 5 bases, J lost 3 bases, and 15 bases stayed unmatched. CDR1 and CDR2 (germline): MDHEN, SYDVKM. The CDR3 is CASSPPIQREQFYNEQFF. For the CDR3, the DNA is TGTGCCAGCAGTCCCCCAATCCAGCGGGAGCAGTTCTACAATGAGCAGTTCTTC.